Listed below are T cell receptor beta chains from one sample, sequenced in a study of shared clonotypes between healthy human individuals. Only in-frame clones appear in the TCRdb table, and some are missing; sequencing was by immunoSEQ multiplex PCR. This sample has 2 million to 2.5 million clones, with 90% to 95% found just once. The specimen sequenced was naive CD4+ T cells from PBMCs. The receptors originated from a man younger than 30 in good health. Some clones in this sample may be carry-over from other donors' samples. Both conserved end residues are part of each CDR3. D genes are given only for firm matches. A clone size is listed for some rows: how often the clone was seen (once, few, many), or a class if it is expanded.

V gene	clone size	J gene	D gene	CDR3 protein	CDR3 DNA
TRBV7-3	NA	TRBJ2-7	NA	CASSFGIGTEQYF	TGTGCCAGCAGCTTCGGGATCGGGACCGAGCAGTACTTC
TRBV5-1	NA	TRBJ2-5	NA	CASSLLTGHWGETQYF	TGCGCCAGCAGCTTGCTCACAGGTCATTGGGGAGAGACCCAGTACTTC
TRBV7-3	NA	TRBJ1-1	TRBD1	CASSWTGRDTEAFF	TGTGCCAGCAGTTGGACAGGGAGGGACACTGAAGCTTTCTTT
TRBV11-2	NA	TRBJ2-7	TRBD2	CASSPVAGGYPYEQYF	TGTGCCAGCAGCCCCGTAGCGGGAGGGTATCCCTACGAGCAGTACTTC
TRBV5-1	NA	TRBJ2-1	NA	CASSLFGSNEQFF	TGCGCCAGCAGCTTGTTTGGCAGCAATGAGCAGTTCTTC
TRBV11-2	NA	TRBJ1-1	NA	CASSLGQAPEAFF	TGTGCCAGCAGCTTAGGGCAGGCCCCTGAAGCTTTCTTT
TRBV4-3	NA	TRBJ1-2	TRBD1	CASSPQGQGSTIGYTF	TGCGCCAGCAGCCCCCAAGGACAGGGGTCCACTATTGGCTACACCTTC
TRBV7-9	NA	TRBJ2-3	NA	CASSPVGSTVAVTDTQYF	TGTGCCAGCAGCCCCGTCGGGTCTACAGTAGCCGTCACAGATACGCAGTATTTT
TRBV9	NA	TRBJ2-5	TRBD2	CASSRTSGNGETQYF	TGTGCCAGCAGCCGAACTAGCGGAAACGGGGAGACCCAGTACTTC
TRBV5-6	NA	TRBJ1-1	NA	CASSLDGGDTEAFF	TGTGCCAGCAGCTTAGATGGGGGGGACACTGAAGCTTTCTTT
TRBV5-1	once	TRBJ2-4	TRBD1	CASSLGLQGVQYF	TGCGCCAGCAGCTTGGGTCTACAGGGGGTTCAGTACTTC
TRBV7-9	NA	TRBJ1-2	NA	CASSPGGGYGYTF	TGTGCCAGCAGCCCGGGTGGTGGCTATGGCTACACCTTC
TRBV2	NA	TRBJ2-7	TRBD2	CASRAGLAPTRQYF	TGTGCCAGCAGGGCGGGACTAGCGCCTACGAGGCAGTACTTC
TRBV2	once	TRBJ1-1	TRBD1	CASSALQGEITEAFF	TGTGCCAGCAGTGCACTACAGGGGGAGATCACTGAAGCTTTCTTT
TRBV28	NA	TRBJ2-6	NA	CASDQTSGANVLTF	TGTGCCAGCGATCAGACCTCTGGGGCCAACGTCCTGACTTTC
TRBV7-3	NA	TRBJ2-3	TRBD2	CASSLGLAADTQYF	TGTGCCAGCAGCTTAGGACTAGCGGCAGATACGCAGTATTTT
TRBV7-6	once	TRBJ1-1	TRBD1	CASSLAAGGIGGTEAFF	TGTGCCAGCAGCTTAGCTGCAGGGGGGATTGGGGGCACTGAAGCTTTCTTT
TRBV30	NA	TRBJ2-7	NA	CAWSVQGASYEQYF	TGTGCCTGGAGTGTACAAGGGGCCTCCTACGAGCAGTACTTC
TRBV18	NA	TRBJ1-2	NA	CASSPRTENYGYTF	TGTGCCAGCTCACCGCGGACGGAGAACTATGGCTACACCTTC
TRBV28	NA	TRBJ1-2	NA	CASSLGAPFGGYTF	TGTGCCAGCAGTTTGGGGGCGCCCTTCGGAGGCTACACCTTC
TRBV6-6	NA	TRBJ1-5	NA	CASRRHGGNQPQHF	TGTGCCAGCAGACGACACGGGGGCAATCAGCCCCAGCATTTT
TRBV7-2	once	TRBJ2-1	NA	CASSLAPTYNEQFF	TGTGCCAGCAGCTTAGCGCCTACCTACAATGAGCAGTTCTTC
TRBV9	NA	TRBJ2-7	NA	CASSARAGLAEQYF	TGTGCCAGCAGCGCCCGTGCGGGGCTGGCCGAGCAGTACTTC
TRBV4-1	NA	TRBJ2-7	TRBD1	CASSRTGAYEQYF	TGCGCCAGCAGCCGGACAGGCGCCTACGAGCAGTACTTC
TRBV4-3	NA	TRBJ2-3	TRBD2	CASSFGTSGSTQYF	TGCGCCAGCAGCTTTGGGACTAGCGGGAGCACGCAGTATTTT
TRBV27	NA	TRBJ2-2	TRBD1	CASSLDRSSLTGELFF	TGTGCCAGCAGTTTGGACAGGTCCAGCCTCACCGGGGAGCTGTTTTTT
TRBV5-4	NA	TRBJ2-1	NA	CASSLDRHEQFF	TGTGCCAGCAGCTTGGATCGGCATGAGCAGTTCTTC
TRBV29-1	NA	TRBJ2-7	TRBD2	CSVASGTYEQYF	TGCAGCGTTGCTAGCGGAACCTACGAGCAGTACTTC
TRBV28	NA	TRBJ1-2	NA	CASGKGWDYGYTF	TGTGCCAGCGGGAAGGGGTGGGACTATGGCTACACCTTC
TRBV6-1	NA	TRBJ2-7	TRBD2	CASSRLAGGYEQYF	TGTGCCAGCAGTCGACTAGCGGGAGGCTACGAGCAGTACTTC
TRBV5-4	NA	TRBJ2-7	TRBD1	CASSSRQGVPYEQYF	TGTGCCAGCAGCTCGAGACAGGGAGTTCCCTACGAGCAGTACTTC
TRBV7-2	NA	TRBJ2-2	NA	CASSFDLTGELFF	TGTGCCAGCAGCTTTGACCTCACTGGGGAGCTGTTTTTT
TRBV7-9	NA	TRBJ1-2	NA	CASSPETGGSNYGYTF	TGTGCCAGCAGCCCCGAGACAGGCGGCTCTAACTATGGCTACACCTTC
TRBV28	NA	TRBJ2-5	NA	CATDRQETQYF	TGTGCCACCGACAGACAAGAGACCCAGTACTTC
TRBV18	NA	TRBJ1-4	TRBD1	CASSPAGTAINEKLFF	TGTGCCAGCTCACCGGCCGGGACAGCAATTAATGAAAAACTGTTTTTT
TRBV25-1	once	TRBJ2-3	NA	CASSGSVNPGTDTQYF	TGTGCCAGCAGTGGATCGGTAAACCCAGGAACGGATACGCAGTATTTT
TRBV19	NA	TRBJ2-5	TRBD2	CASSGSGGPRETQYF	TGTGCCAGTAGTGGTTCGGGAGGGCCGAGGGAGACCCAGTACTTC
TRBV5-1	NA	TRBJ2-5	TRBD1	CASIGTDQETQYF	TGCGCCAGCATAGGGACAGATCAAGAGACCCAGTACTTC
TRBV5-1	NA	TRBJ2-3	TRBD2	CASSWGTSGHTDTQYF	TGCGCCAGCAGCTGGGGGACTAGCGGCCACACAGATACGCAGTATTTT
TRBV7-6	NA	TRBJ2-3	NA	CASSPLALSTDTQYF	TGTGCCAGCAGCCCCCTAGCGTTGAGCACAGATACGCAGTATTTT
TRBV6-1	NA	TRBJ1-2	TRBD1	CASREGAGTGPYGYTF	TGTGCCAGCAGGGAAGGAGCCGGGACAGGACCCTATGGCTACACCTTC
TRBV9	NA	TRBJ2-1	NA	CASSPKQDRYNEQFF	TGTGCCAGCAGCCCCAAACAGGACAGATACAATGAGCAGTTCTTC
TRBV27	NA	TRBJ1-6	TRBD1	CASSFSGGRAYNSPLHF	TGTGCCAGCAGTTTTTCAGGGGGACGGGCCTATAATTCACCCCTCCACTTT
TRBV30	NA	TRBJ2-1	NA	CAWTRTALQFF	TGTGCCTGGACCAGGACAGCGCTACAGTTCTTC
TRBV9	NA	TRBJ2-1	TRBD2	CASSVSGLVSIEQFF	TGTGCCAGCAGCGTCTCCGGACTAGTGTCCATTGAGCAGTTCTTC
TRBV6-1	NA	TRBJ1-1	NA	CASSEHSNTEAFF	TGTGCCAGCAGTGAACACTCCAACACTGAAGCTTTCTTT
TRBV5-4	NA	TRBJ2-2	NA	CASGGTAGELFF	TGTGCCAGCGGGGGTACGGCCGGGGAGCTGTTTTTT
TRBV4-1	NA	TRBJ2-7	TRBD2	CASSPGTSDSYEQYF	TGCGCCAGCAGCCCTGGTACTAGCGACTCCTACGAGCAGTACTTC
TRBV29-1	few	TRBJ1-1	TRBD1	CSGSGGAGTEAFF	TGCAGCGGATCAGGGGGCGCGGGCACTGAAGCTTTCTTT
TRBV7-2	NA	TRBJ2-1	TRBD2	CASSFSGLAGGPGEQFF	TGTGCCAGCAGCTTCTCTGGACTAGCGGGAGGGCCGGGTGAGCAGTTCTTC
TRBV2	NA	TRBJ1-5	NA	CASSPGSLSSHF	TGTGCCAGCAGTCCTGGAAGCCTCAGTTCGCATTTT
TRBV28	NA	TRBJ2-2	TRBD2	CASSLTSGRRRNTGELFF	TGTGCCAGCAGTTTGACTAGCGGGAGAAGGAGGAACACCGGGGAGCTGTTTTTT
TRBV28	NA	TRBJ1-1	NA	CASTPGGAKDTEAFF	TGTGCCAGCACCCCCGGGGGTGCCAAGGACACTGAAGCTTTCTTT
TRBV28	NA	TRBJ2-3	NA	CASSLWRGTDTQYF	TGTGCCAGCAGTTTATGGCGGGGAACAGATACGCAGTATTTT
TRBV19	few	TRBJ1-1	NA	CASSDYVAGTEAFF	TGTGCCAGTAGTGACTATGTAGCAGGCACTGAAGCTTTCTTT
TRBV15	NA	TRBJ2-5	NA	CATSREGAAEETQYF	TGTGCCACCAGCAGAGAGGGGGCCGCGGAGGAGACCCAGTACTTC
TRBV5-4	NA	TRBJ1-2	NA	CASSREDEDYGYTF	TGTGCCAGCAGCCGGGAGGATGAGGACTATGGCTACACCTTC
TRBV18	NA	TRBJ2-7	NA	CASSPETLSSYEQYF	TGTGCCAGCTCACCCGAGACCTTAAGCTCCTACGAGCAGTACTTC
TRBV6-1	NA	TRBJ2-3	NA	CASSAGLTASTDTQYF	TGTGCCAGCAGTGCGGGGCTGACAGCTAGCACAGATACGCAGTATTTT
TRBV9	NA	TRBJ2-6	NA	CASSVGPGANVLTF	TGTGCCAGCAGCGTAGGTCCCGGGGCCAACGTCCTGACTTTC